These 18 T cell receptor beta chains were sequenced from one sample in a study of cytomegalovirus exposure and HLA in healthy donors. Primers: 60 Vbeta forward and 13 Jbeta reverse. The table came from immunoSEQ multiplex PCR; TCRdb's copy has only in-frame clones and leaves some out. The repertoire table contains 150,000 to 200,000 clones. Sequencing input: PBMCs. The receptors here all came from a woman aged 55-70 years in good health and CMV-seronegative.

The CDR3 bases are TGTGCCAGCAGCGCCCGGGGTCGGAGCAATGAGCAGTTCTTC. As protein: CASSARGRSNEQFF. The genes are TRBV7-6 and TRBJ2-1; D is perhaps TRBD2 (5 bases). The V gene lost 5 bases and the J gene lost 6 bases, with 14 bases spanning the gap. CDR1 is SGHVS and CDR2 is FNYEAQ in the germline V gene. CDR3 length: 14 amino acids.

The chain couples TRBV2 to TRBJ1-5; tentative D call: TRBD1 (5 bases). This CDR3 contains 16 residues. CDR1 is SNHLY, CDR2 FYNNEI, per germline. V dropped 6 bases and J dropped 0 bases, with 15 bases sitting between them. CDR3 nucleotides: TGTGCCAGCAGGCCGACAGCTCTTCTTAGCAATCAGCCCCAGCATTTT. This codes for CASRPTALLSNQPQHF.

V gene TRBV27 combines with J gene TRBJ1-1; D not certain. Per the germline V gene, CDR1 is MNHEY and CDR2 is SMNVEV (reference sequence). The V gene lost 5 bases and the J gene lost 1 base, with 14 bases spanning the gap. The CDR3 spans 15 residues. CDR3 amino acids: CASSMRFLRNTEAFF. The CDR3 nucleotides read TGTGCCAGCAGTATGAGATTCCTACGGAACACTGAAGCTTTCTTT.

The chain links TRBV6-1 to TRBJ2-3, with 10 bases identical to TRBD1. The V gene end was trimmed by 4 bases and the J gene end by 3 bases; junction bases not matched to a gene: 4. This CDR3 contains 15 residues. Germline values: CDR1 MNHNS, CDR2 SASEGT. CDR3 residues: CASSGGTGVTDTQYF. The CDR3, as DNA: TGTGCCAGCAGTGGCGGGACAGGGGTAACAGATACGCAGTATTTT.

The V call is TRBV7-2, the J call TRBJ2-1; weak D call: TRBD1 (6 bases). The CDR3 consists of 15 residues. CDR1 and CDR2 from the germline V gene are SGHTA and FQGNSA. The ends were cut back, 5 bases at V and 3 bases at J, with 14 bases in the middle. CDR3 protein: CASSPPGTSYNEQFF. The CDR3 region has the DNA TGTGCCAGCAGCCCCCCCGGGACAAGCTACAATGAGCAGTTCTTC. Combining the CDR3 with reference TRBV7-2 and TRBJ2-1 gives the whole variable domain GAGVSQSPSNKVTEKGKDVELRCDPISGHTALYWYRQSLGQGLEFLIYFQGNSAPDKSGLPSDRFSAERTGGSVSTLTIQRTQQEDSAVYLCASSPPGTSYNEQFFGPGTRLTVL.

On this clone: This specimen includes other DNA sequences encoding the same CDR3. The rearrangement joins TRBV5-1 to TRBJ1-5; the D gene is possibly TRBD1 (5 bases). The V and J ends lost 0 bases and 4 bases respectively, with 8 bases between them. CDR1 and CDR2 from the germline V gene are SGHRS and YFSETQ. This CDR3 is 14 amino acids long. CDR3 DNA sequence: TGCGCCAGCAGCTTGGCCGGGGGGAATCAGCCCCAGCATTTT. Residues: CASSLAGGNQPQHF.

The chain has TRBV11-2 and TRBJ2-7; 9 nucleotides match TRBD2. Germline V CDR1 and CDR2: SGHAT, FQNNGV. This CDR3 is 15 amino acids long. Trimming at V came to 6 bases and at J to 3 bases, leaving 9 bases not matched to a gene. The CDR3 region is CASSPGASGIYEQYF. DNA for the CDR3: TGTGCCAGCAGTCCCGGGGCTAGCGGGATCTACGAGCAGTACTTC.

The chain recombines TRBV29-1 with TRBJ2-7, with TRBD1 identical over 8 bases. CDR1 and CDR2 (germline): SQVTM, ANQGSEA. V lost 6 bases to trimming and J lost 0 bases; unmatched junction nucleotides: 7. CDR3 length equals 14 residues. CDR3 nucleotide sequence: TGCAGCGTCGCCCGGGACAGGCGCTCCTACGAGCAGTACTTC. This encodes CSVARDRRSYEQYF.

J is TRBJ2-2 and V is TRBV11-2, with D hard to call. With 5 bases removed from V and 6 bases from J, the gap between germline ends came to 13 bases. The CDR3 loop spans 14 amino acids. Looked up from germline, CDR1 is SGHAT and CDR2 is FQNNGV. The CDR3 region is CASSPYNLPGELFF. The DNA of the CDR3 is TGTGCCAGCAGCCCCTATAACTTGCCCGGGGAGCTGTTTTTT.

The V and J genes are TRBV30 and TRBJ1-4; the D gene is possibly TRBD1 (5 bases). The CDR3 contains 14 residues. Germline CDR1 reads GTSNPN; CDR2 reads SVGIG (reference sequence). V gave up 5 bases and J gave up 0 bases, with 10 bases separating them. CDR3 coding DNA: TGTGCCTGGGGAACAGGAGCAACTAATGAAAAACTGTTTTTT. Protein sequence: CAWGTGATNEKLFF.

The chain combines TRBV7-9 with TRBJ2-3; weak D call: TRBD2 (7 bases). The CDR3 extends over 15 amino acids. Trimming stripped 5 bases from V and 6 bases from J, with 18 bases between. Per the germline V gene, CDR1 is SEHNR and CDR2 is FQNEAQ (reference sequence). The chain's CDR3 is CASSNRGGKVDTQYF. The DNA for the CDR3 is TGTGCCAGCAGCAATAGGGGGGGGAAAGTGGATACGCAGTATTTT.

CDR3 coding DNA: TGCGCCAGCAGCTTTACAGGGGGCCCGCTAACCTATGGCTACACCTTC. It is translated as CASSFTGGPLTYGYTF. The chain combines TRBV5-1 with TRBJ1-2; 9 bases fit TRBD1. Germline assignment: CDR1 SGHRS and CDR2 YFSETQ. This CDR3 has 16 amino acids. V dropped 2 bases and J dropped 4; count of bases not matched to a gene: 9.

CDR3 amino acids: CSAPGLGIQYF. Here the CDR3 DNA reads TGCAGTGCTCCAGGTCTCGGCATTCAGTACTTC. This sequence joins TRBV20-1 and TRBJ2-4; D is unresolved. The CDR3 consists of 11 residues. Germline V lookup: CDR1 DFQATT, CDR2 SNEGSKA (reference sequence). The V gene lost 5 bases and the J gene lost 9 bases, with 11 bases spanning the gap.

The genes are TRBV19 and TRBJ1-5; the D gene is possibly TRBD1 (6 bases). This CDR3 has 14 residues. With 3 bases removed from V and 6 bases from J, the gap between germline ends came to 12 bases. Germline-derived CDR1 and CDR2 are LNHDA and SQIVND (reference sequence). The CDR3, as DNA: TGTGCCAGTAGTATTGGAACAGGGCCTCAGCCCCAGCATTTT. This gives the protein CASSIGTGPQPQHF.

The V and J genes are TRBV9 and TRBJ1-5; the D gene is possibly TRBD1 (5 bases). The CDR3 extends over 14 amino acids. The germline V gene encodes CDR1 SGDLS and CDR2 YYNGEE. Trimming removed 3 bases at V and 7 bases at J, with 14 bases between. CDR3 DNA sequence: TGTGCCAGCAGCGCCTCCAGGGCAGGACAGCCCCAGCATTTT. It specifies CASSASRAGQPQHF.

The V and J genes are TRBV2 and TRBJ1-2; 8 bases fit TRBD1. Trimming cost V 7 bases and J 4 bases; bases outside gene matches: 5. The CDR3 is made up of 13 amino acids. Germline V gives CDR1 SNHLY, CDR2 FYNNEI. The CDR3 here is CASTDRGLYGYTF. The CDR3 DNA is TGTGCCAGCACAGACAGGGGCCTCTATGGCTACACCTTC.

The chain combines TRBV19 with TRBJ2-7, with D tentatively TRBD1 (6 bases). The CDR3 sequence is 13 residues long. Between the trimmed V and J ends, which lost 2 bases and 3 bases, there was a span of 8 bases. Germline CDR1 reads LNHDA; CDR2 reads SQIVND (reference sequence). The CDR3: CASSIQGFYEQYF. DNA of the CDR3: TGTGCCAGTAGTATACAGGGGTTCTACGAGCAGTACTTC.

The chain is built from TRBV7-6 and TRBJ2-2; D remains unclear. V lost 7 bases to trimming and J lost 6 bases, with 9 bases between them. The CDR3 is 12 residues long. Germline loops: CDR1 SGHVS, CDR2 FNYEAQ. In DNA, the CDR3 is TGTGCCAGCACCACTCCCCCCGGGGAGCTGTTTTTT. Protein: CASTTPPGELFF. The whole variable domain, filled in from reference TRBV7-6 and TRBJ2-2, reads GAGVSQSPRYKVTKRGQDVALRCDPISGHVSLYWYRQALGQGPEFLTYFNYEAQQDKSGLPNDRFSAERPEGSISTLTIQRTEQRDSAMYRCASTTPPGELFFGEGSRLTVL.